This TCR beta chain was documented in a study of T cell changes during pregnancy in multiple sclerosis. Here immunoSEQ multiplex PCR was the method, and the copy in TCRdb shows in-frame clones only, minus some. The data contain around 70,000 clones, roughly 90% of them singletons. Per the germline V gene, CDR1 is LNHDA and CDR2 is SQIVND (reference sequence). The CDR3 sequence is 14 residues long. Trimming took off 5 bases at V and 5 bases at J, with 13 bases between the two ends. This TCR came from a female donor in good health, enrolled as a control in a pregnancy study. The sequenced sample was peripheral blood, obtained in the first trimester of pregnancy. The chain couples TRBV19 to TRBJ1-5; tentatively, D is TRBD1 (6 bases). The CDR3 nucleotides read TGTGCCAGTAGTCCGGCAGGGGTTTATCAGCCCCAGCATTTT. Residues: CASSPAGVYQPQHF. The full variable domain, completed using reference TRBV19 and TRBJ1-5, is DGGITQSPKYLFRKEGQNVTLSCEQNLNHDAMYWYRQDPGQGLRLIYYSQIVNDFQKGDIAEGYSVSREKKESFPLTVTSAQKNPTAFYLCASSPAGVYQPQHFGDGTRLSIL.